A selection of T cell receptor beta chains follows, all from one sample in a study of blood T cell repertoires in COVID-19. Only in-frame clones appear in the TCRdb table, and some are missing; sequencing was by immunoSEQ multiplex PCR. The table lists more than 150,000 clones, 60% to 80% of them singletons. The sequencing sample was made of PBMCs or T cells enriched from blood (not recorded which). The source is a man in his 60s who had been exposed to COVID-19. Both conserved end residues are part of each CDR3. The order of the fields is J gene, clone size, V gene, D gene, CDR3 protein, CDR3 DNA. D genes are given only for firm matches. Clone size, where shown, is once, few, many, or a class for clones that have expanded.

TRBJ2-7 | . | TRBV29-1 | . | CSVDQGYEQYF | TGCAGCGTTGATCAGGGTTACGAGCAGTACTTC
TRBJ1-5 | . | TRBV15 | . | CATSREQSNQPQHF | TGTGCCACCAGCAGAGAACAGAGTAATCAGCCCCAGCATTTT
TRBJ2-2 | . | TRBV5-4 | . | CASSLAGANTGELFF | TGTGCCAGCAGCTTAGCAGGGGCGAACACCGGGGAGCTGTTTTTT
TRBJ2-1 | once | TRBV5-1 | TRBD2 | CASSVRLAGGGNEQFF | TGCGCCAGCAGCGTACGACTAGCGGGAGGCGGCAATGAGCAGTTCTTC
TRBJ2-1 | few | TRBV6-1 | TRBD2 | CASSDRAGSYNEQFF | TGTGCCAGCAGTGACCGAGCGGGATCTTACAATGAGCAGTTCTTC
TRBJ2-1 | . | TRBV10-1 | TRBD2 | CASSEAGVGEQFF | TGCGCCAGCAGTGAAGCGGGAGTCGGTGAGCAGTTCTTC
TRBJ2-5 | few | TRBV30 | . | CAWSTGNQETQYF | TGTGCCTGGAGCACAGGGAACCAAGAGACCCAGTACTTC
TRBJ2-7 | . | TRBV6-5 | . | CASSRLVRQPYEQYF | TGTGCCAGCAGCCGACTAGTCAGGCAGCCCTACGAGCAGTACTTC
TRBJ2-7 | few | TRBV6-2/TRBV6-3 | TRBD2 | CASSYSGLAYEQYF | TGTGCCAGCAGTTACTCGGGACTAGCCTACGAGCAGTACTTC
TRBJ2-2 | . | TRBV3-1/TRBV3-2 | TRBD2 | CASSQERAGVRGGELFF | TGTGCCAGCAGCCAAGAAAGAGCGGGAGTACGGGGCGGGGAGCTGTTTTTT
TRBJ2-1 | . | TRBV5-6 | . | CASSPTGALNDNEQFF | TGTGCCAGCAGCCCTACCGGAGCTCTTAATGACAATGAGCAGTTCTTC
TRBJ1-2 | . | TRBV28 | . | CASRGTFTYGYTF | TGTGCCAGCAGGGGGACTTTTACCTATGGCTACACCTTC
TRBJ1-5 | once | TRBV6-1 | TRBD1 | CASSARPRDRGFYSNQPQHF | TGTGCCAGCAGTGCTCGCCCCCGGGACAGGGGGTTTTATAGCAATCAGCCCCAGCATTTT
TRBJ2-7 | . | TRBV6-2/TRBV6-3 | . | CASSYGTIYEQYF | TGTGCCAGCAGTTACGGGACAATCTACGAGCAGTACTTC
TRBJ2-6 | . | TRBV9 | TRBD1 | CASSHRQGPLPGANVLTF | TGTGCCAGCAGCCACAGACAGGGGCCCCTTCCTGGGGCCAACGTCCTGACTTTC
TRBJ2-4 | many | TRBV5-1 | TRBD1 | CASSPERGTGGLAKNIQYF | TGCGCCAGCAGCCCTGAGAGAGGGACAGGGGGCCTAGCCAAAAACATTCAGTACTTC
TRBJ1-5 | . | TRBV19 | . | CASSGGDSNQPQHF | TGTGCCAGTAGTGGGGGCGATAGCAATCAGCCCCAGCATTTT
TRBJ2-1 | . | TRBV5-4 | . | CASSWTGNEQFF | TGTGCCAGCAGTTGGACTGGAAATGAGCAGTTCTTC
TRBJ1-4 | . | TRBV5-1 | . | CASRNRAGEKLFF | TGCGCCAGCAGGAATAGGGCGGGTGAAAAACTGTTTTTT
TRBJ2-6 | . | TRBV24-1 | . | CATGRGSGANVLTF | TGTGCCACCGGTCGGGGGAGTGGGGCCAACGTCCTGACTTTC
TRBJ2-1 | . | TRBV29-1 | TRBD2 | CSVGSGRYNEQFF | TGCAGCGTCGGTAGCGGGAGATACAATGAGCAGTTCTTC
TRBJ1-3 | few | TRBV30 | . | CAWGPPGTGNTIYF | TGTGCCTGGGGCCCACCAGGGACTGGAAACACCATATATTTT
TRBJ2-5 | . | TRBV29-1 | . | CSVAQRDLLNRETQYF | TGCAGCGTTGCTCAACGGGACTTACTAAACAGAGAGACCCAGTACTTC
TRBJ1-2 | . | TRBV18 | . | CASSPTETGYTF | TGTGCCAGCTCACCGACAGAGACAGGCTACACCTTC
TRBJ2-1 | . | TRBV2 | TRBD2 | CASSEGLAGHRNEQFF | TGTGCCAGCAGTGAGGGTCTAGCGGGACATCGCAATGAGCAGTTCTTC
TRBJ2-7 | . | TRBV5-4 | . | CASSRELAGEQYF | TGTGCCAGCAGCCGAGAACTAGCCGGGGAGCAGTACTTC
TRBJ1-5 | once | TRBV27 | . | CASSFRGWQPQHF | TGTGCCAGCAGTTTCAGGGGATGGCAGCCCCAGCATTTT
TRBJ1-1 | . | TRBV9 | . | CASSVVFGGAPTEAFF | TGTGCCAGCAGCGTAGTGTTCGGGGGGGCGCCCACTGAAGCTTTCTTT
TRBJ2-3 | . | TRBV24-1 | TRBD2 | CATRATSGRGTDTQYF | TGTGCCACCAGGGCCACTAGCGGGAGGGGCACAGATACGCAGTATTTT
TRBJ1-1 | . | TRBV19 | . | CASSIGRSEITEAFF | TGTGCCAGTAGTATAGGGCGCAGCGAGATCACTGAAGCTTTCTTT
TRBJ1-2 | . | TRBV6-1 | TRBD1 | CASSEYGDRVYGYTF | TGTGCCAGCAGTGAATATGGAGACAGGGTGTATGGCTACACCTTC
TRBJ2-7 | . | TRBV11-2 | . | CASSLDAGWEQYF | TGTGCCAGCAGCTTAGATGCGGGATGGGAGCAGTACTTC
TRBJ2-5 | . | TRBV6-5 | . | CATTPLGGWETQYF | TGTGCCACCACCCCTCTCGGGGGTTGGGAGACCCAGTACTTC
TRBJ1-2 | . | TRBV5-4 | . | CASSRFGGGANYGYTF | TGTGCCAGCAGCCGATTCGGGGGTGGAGCTAACTATGGCTACACCTTC
TRBJ1-2 | . | TRBV11-3 | . | CASSLMGRGGYGYTF | TGTGCCAGCAGCTTAATGGGCAGAGGGGGATATGGCTACACCTTC
TRBJ2-7 | . | TRBV16 | TRBD2 | CASSQSGGTSGTQYF | TGTGCCAGCAGCCAATCAGGAGGGACTAGCGGAACACAGTACTTC
TRBJ2-2 | many | TRBV19 | TRBD2 | CASSLVAGGTGELFF | TGTGCCAGTAGTCTGGTAGCGGGAGGAACCGGGGAGCTGTTTTTT
TRBJ2-3 | . | TRBV24-1 | . | CATSAPKRDTQYF | TGTGCCACCAGTGCCCCCAAGAGGGATACGCAGTATTTT
TRBJ2-7 | . | TRBV19 | TRBD2 | CASSPRLLALPYEQYF | TGTGCCAGTAGCCCACGGCTACTAGCGCTTCCCTACGAGCAGTACTTC
TRBJ2-3 | . | TRBV3-1/TRBV3-2 | TRBD2 | CASSQGGLAGVVADTQYF | TGTGCCAGCAGCCAAGGCGGGCTAGCGGGAGTAGTGGCAGATACGCAGTATTTT
TRBJ2-1 | few | TRBV5-8 | TRBD1 | CASSLGPGQVAYNEQFF | TGTGCCAGCAGCTTGGGGCCAGGACAGGTCGCCTACAATGAGCAGTTCTTC
TRBJ1-4 | . | TRBV24-1 | . | CATSEAGIGKLFF | TGTGCCACCAGTGAGGCAGGGATAGGAAAACTGTTTTTT
TRBJ2-5 | . | TRBV5-4 | . | CASSSIAGAGETQYF | TGTGCCAGCAGCTCCATAGCAGGGGCAGGGGAGACCCAGTACTTC
TRBJ2-5 | . | TRBV10-3 | TRBD1 | CAIKSGGQGSPQYF | TGTGCCATCAAGAGTGGGGGACAGGGATCGCCCCAGTACTTC
TRBJ1-5 | once | TRBV18 | TRBD1 | CASSLDRGNQPQHF | TGTGCCAGCTCACTAGACAGGGGCAATCAGCCCCAGCATTTT
TRBJ2-7 | . | TRBV11-2 | TRBD1 | CASSLVGTGGRYEQYF | TGTGCCAGCAGCTTAGTGGGGACAGGGGGTCGTTACGAGCAGTACTTC
TRBJ2-3 | few | TRBV27 | TRBD2 | CASSPSSGPYTQYF | TGTGCCAGCAGTCCTTCTAGCGGGCCTTATACGCAGTATTTT
TRBJ1-2 | . | TRBV30 | TRBD1 | CAWSGQGRGGYTF | TGTGCCTGGAGTGGACAGGGGAGGGGAGGCTACACCTTC
TRBJ1-2 | few | TRBV3-1/TRBV3-2 | TRBD1 | CASSQWTGTGGTINYGYTF | TGTGCCAGCAGCCAATGGACCGGGACAGGGGGCACCATTAACTATGGCTACACCTTC
TRBJ2-2 | . | TRBV27 | . | CASKRSNTGELFF | TGTGCCAGCAAGCGGTCGAACACCGGGGAGCTGTTTTTT
TRBJ1-1 | . | TRBV7-2 | TRBD1 | CASSQTGVQWAFF | TGTGCCAGCAGCCAGACAGGGGTACAGTGGGCTTTCTTT
TRBJ1-1 | . | TRBV5-4 | . | CASSLNIQGAEAFF | TGTGCCAGCAGCCTTAACATACAGGGTGCTGAAGCTTTCTTT
TRBJ2-7 | . | TRBV18 | . | CASSPGLADSYEQYF | TGTGCCAGCTCACCCGGGTTAGCGGACTCCTACGAGCAGTACTTC
TRBJ2-1 | few | TRBV7-2 | TRBD2 | CASSLMGGRAWGNEQFF | TGTGCCAGCAGCTTAATGGGCGGGAGGGCATGGGGCAATGAGCAGTTCTTC
TRBJ1-1 | . | TRBV5-4 | . | CASSLVPSGEAFF | TGTGCCAGCAGCTTGGTTCCGTCAGGTGAAGCTTTCTTT